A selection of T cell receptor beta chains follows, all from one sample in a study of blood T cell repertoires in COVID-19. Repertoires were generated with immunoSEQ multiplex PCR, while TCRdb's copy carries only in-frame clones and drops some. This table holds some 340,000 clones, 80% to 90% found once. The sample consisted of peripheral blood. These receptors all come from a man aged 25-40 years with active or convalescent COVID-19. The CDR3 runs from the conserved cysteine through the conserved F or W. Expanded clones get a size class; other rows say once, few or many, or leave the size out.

CDR3: CASTHGVAPDTQYF; length: 14; V: TRBV2; size: NA
CDR3: CASSLAPGQGQTIITDTQYF; length: 20; V: TRBV5-1; size: NA
CDR3: CASSSNQGGTQYF; length: 13; V: TRBV7-3; size: NA
CDR3: CAISGRTVDSPLHF; length: 14; V: TRBV10-3; size: NA
CDR3: CAISEGQYETQYF; length: 13; V: TRBV10-3; size: few
CDR3: CASRGRDLALHF; length: 12; V: TRBV2; size: NA
CDR3: CAWSVLAGGGEQFF; length: 14; V: TRBV30; size: NA
CDR3: CASSRLGLAGRAKNIQYF; length: 18; V: TRBV3-1/TRBV3-2; size: NA
CDR3: CAWSVGSGDEQFF; length: 13; V: TRBV30; size: NA
CDR3: CASSSGQGPFYGYTF; length: 15; V: TRBV5-5; size: NA
CDR3: CASSQTGQNTEAFF; length: 14; V: TRBV14; size: NA
CDR3: CATSDPSGVGEQFF; length: 14; V: TRBV24-1; size: NA
CDR3: CASSQDWRRPMNTEAFF; length: 17; V: TRBV4-2; size: many
CDR3: CASSSFGQDLIPKETQYF; length: 18; V: TRBV5-6; size: few
CDR3: CASSSLLRGQQQYF; length: 14; V: TRBV13; size: NA
CDR3: CAWSLTATTGANVLTF; length: 16; V: TRBV30; size: NA
CDR3: CASSPFSGPTNEKLFF; length: 16; V: TRBV4-3; size: NA
CDR3: CASSLAGGGNTIYF; length: 14; V: TRBV5-1; size: NA
CDR3: CASSPPGQGASNTGELFF; length: 18; V: TRBV3-1/TRBV3-2; size: NA
CDR3: CASSQSDRGYEKLFF; length: 15; V: TRBV4-1; size: few
CDR3: CASSESGTAYEQYF; length: 14; V: TRBV25-1; size: NA
CDR3: CASSFRALLEQYF; length: 13; V: TRBV12-3/TRBV12-4; size: NA
CDR3: CASSELQGQETQYF; length: 14; V: TRBV25-1; size: NA
CDR3: CASSLVWRSDTEAFF; length: 15; V: TRBV7-2; size: NA
CDR3: CASSQGTQSPLHF; length: 13; V: TRBV6-5; size: NA
CDR3: CASSPSAGEQYF; length: 12; V: TRBV3-1/TRBV3-2; size: NA
CDR3: CASSGRDSFRETQYF; length: 15; V: TRBV5-1; size: NA
CDR3: CASSLSGQDSYEQYF; length: 15; V: TRBV27; size: NA
CDR3: CASSPRQGGNTEAFF; length: 15; V: TRBV18; size: NA
CDR3: CASSSGGIPLHF; length: 12; V: TRBV11-2; size: NA
CDR3: CASSENTGGESPLHF; length: 15; V: TRBV2; size: NA
CDR3: CASSPEEGLGGYTF; length: 14; V: TRBV7-9; size: NA
CDR3: CAWRERYNDYEQYF; length: 14; V: TRBV30; size: NA
CDR3: CASSRGPYNEQFF; length: 13; V: TRBV19; size: NA